A selection of T cell receptor beta chains follows, all from one sample in a study of T cell responses to AZD1222 COVID-19 vaccine. Sequencing used immunoSEQ multiplex PCR; TCRdb keeps in-frame clones, though not all of them. The data show under 150,000 clones, with around 90% seen just once and approximately 2.6% held by the top ten. Material: peripheral blood, obtained 28 days after the second AZD1222 dose. The origin of the receptors is an adult who received the AZD1222 COVID-19 vaccine. The CDR3 runs from the conserved cysteine through the conserved F or W. Each record gives: J gene, D gene, clone size, V gene, CDR3 DNA, CDR3 protein. A D gene is named only where the DNA matches it firmly. Some rows mark clone size as missing; the rest say once, few, many or name a class of expanded clone.

TRBJ1-5,NA,NA,TRBV11-2,TGTGCCAGCAGCTCCACGGCTAATCAGCCCCAGCATTTT,CASSSTANQPQHF
TRBJ2-5,TRBD2,NA,TRBV24-1,TGTGCCACCAGTCAAGCGGGGGGGCCGGTCCAGACCCAGTACTTC,CATSQAGGPVQTQYF
TRBJ2-7,NA,NA,TRBV11-2,TGTGCCAGCAGCTTGTCCAGGGTGGGCCAAGCCGCGGGGGAGCAGTACTTC,CASSLSRVGQAAGEQYF
TRBJ1-1,NA,NA,TRBV3-1/TRBV3-2,TGTGCCAGCTGGGGTTCGGGTGAAGCTTTCTTT,CASWGSGEAFF
TRBJ1-3,TRBD1,NA,TRBV9,TGTGCCAGCAGCGGGGCAGGGGACAGGGTCTCCTCTGGAAACACCATATATTTT,CASSGAGDRVSSGNTIYF
TRBJ1-2,NA,NA,TRBV3-1/TRBV3-2,TGTGCCAGCAGCCAAGGGGGGGGAGGCTACACCTTC,CASSQGGGGYTF
TRBJ2-7,NA,NA,TRBV11-3,TGTGCCAGCAGCTATACTTCAAGCTCCTACGAGCAGTACTTC,CASSYTSSSYEQYF
TRBJ1-1,NA,NA,TRBV12-3/TRBV12-4,TGTGCCAGCAGTTTCAAGAGCGAAGCTTTCTTT,CASSFKSEAFF
TRBJ1-6,TRBD1,once,TRBV5-1,TGCGCCAGCAGCAAAGGACAGGCCGATACCATTTCACCCCTCCACTTT,CASSKGQADTISPLHF
TRBJ2-1,NA,once,TRBV6-5,TGTGCCAGCAGAGTGCCGGGTTCTGATGAGCAGTTCTTC,CASRVPGSDEQFF
TRBJ1-3,NA,few,TRBV5-5,TGTGCCAGCAGCTTGGGCCTTGTCAACACCATATATTTT,CASSLGLVNTIYF
TRBJ1-2,NA,few,TRBV7-9,TGTGCCAGCAGCATCCAAGGAGGGGACAACTATGGCTACACCTTC,CASSIQGGDNYGYTF
TRBJ1-2,NA,NA,TRBV5-6,TGTGCCAGCAGCACCCGGGAAGGCTTGTACTATGGCTACACCTTC,CASSTREGLYYGYTF
TRBJ2-7,NA,NA,TRBV30,TGTGCCTGGAGTTCTAGGGTCGGCGAGCAGTACTTC,CAWSSRVGEQYF
TRBJ1-4,NA,NA,TRBV29-1,TGCAGCGTTGAAAGTCAGCCTAATGAAAAACTGTTTTTT,CSVESQPNEKLFF
TRBJ1-6,NA,NA,TRBV7-8,TGTGCCAGCAGCGCAGACCGGGTGTCCCTCCACTTT,CASSADRVSLHF
TRBJ2-7,NA,few,TRBV11-2,TGTGCCAGCAGCTTAGGACAGGTCCACGAGCAGTACTTC,CASSLGQVHEQYF
TRBJ2-1,TRBD2,NA,TRBV19,TGTGCCAGTAGTATCCTAGCGGGGGGGCCTAGTGAGCAGTTCTTC,CASSILAGGPSEQFF
TRBJ2-1,NA,NA,TRBV9,TGTGCCAGCAGCGCCCTCGGGGACCCCTACAATGAGCAGTTCTTC,CASSALGDPYNEQFF
TRBJ1-2,NA,NA,TRBV28,TGTGCCAGCAGTTTATTCAGGGGACAAACCTATGGCTACACCTTC,CASSLFRGQTYGYTF
TRBJ1-5,NA,NA,TRBV7-2,TGTGCCAGCAGCTTGACAGGAGGGGGGAACAATCAGCCCCAGCATTTT,CASSLTGGGNNQPQHF
TRBJ1-2,NA,NA,TRBV18,TGTGCCAGCTCACCGCCGGAGGCTGGCTACACCTTC,CASSPPEAGYTF
TRBJ1-1,NA,NA,TRBV14,TGTGCCAGCAGCCACCTAACAGCGGTCAACACTGAAGCTTTCTTT,CASSHLTAVNTEAFF
TRBJ2-2,TRBD2,NA,TRBV5-1,TGCGCCAGCAGCTTGGGGCCTAGCGGGGGGCCCAGTCGGGAGCTGTTTTTT,CASSLGPSGGPSRELFF
TRBJ2-5,TRBD1,NA,TRBV24-1,TGTGCCACCAGTGATTGGGGGACAGGGGGCCAAGAGACCCAGTACTTC,CATSDWGTGGQETQYF
TRBJ2-7,NA,NA,TRBV3-1/TRBV3-2,TGTGCCAGCAGCCAAGATAGGAGCTACGAGCAGTACTTC,CASSQDRSYEQYF
TRBJ1-1,NA,NA,TRBV18,TGTGCCAGCCACACAGGGCAGAACACTGAAGCTTTCTTT,CASHTGQNTEAFF
TRBJ1-5,NA,NA,TRBV3-1/TRBV3-2,TGTGCCAGCAGCTCCCGGGCCGGGGAGCCCCAGCATTTT,CASSSRAGEPQHF
TRBJ1-5,NA,once,TRBV2,TGTGCCAGCAGTGAAAGGGGATATAGCAATCAGCCCCAGCATTTT,CASSERGYSNQPQHF
TRBJ1-5,NA,NA,TRBV10-3,TGTGCCATCAGTGAGACAGATAATCAGCCCCAGCATTTT,CAISETDNQPQHF
TRBJ1-2,TRBD1,NA,TRBV10-3,TGTGCCATCAAAGTTCAGGGGGCAGGAGGCTACACCTTC,CAIKVQGAGGYTF
TRBJ2-3,NA,NA,TRBV14,TGTGCCAGCAGCCAAGGGTATGGGAAGACTAGCACAGATACGCAGTATTTT,CASSQGYGKTSTDTQYF
TRBJ2-1,NA,NA,TRBV7-9,TGTGCCAGCAGCCCTCGTGGGGGCCTCTACAATGAGCAGTTCTTC,CASSPRGGLYNEQFF
TRBJ1-5,NA,NA,TRBV28,TGTGCCAGCAGTCCTCCAAGGCCCCAGCCCCAGCATTTT,CASSPPRPQPQHF
TRBJ2-2,NA,NA,TRBV6-5,TGTGCCAGCAGGGTATTTAACACCGGGGAGCTGTTTTTT,CASRVFNTGELFF
TRBJ2-2,NA,NA,TRBV12-3/TRBV12-4,TGTGCCAGCAGTCGTCGGGACGGCGGGGAGCTGTTTTTT,CASSRRDGGELFF
TRBJ1-2,TRBD1,NA,TRBV19,TGTGCCAGTAGCTCAGCAGGGGGCGAGGTTGGCTACACCTTC,CASSSAGGEVGYTF